One and the same sample provided the 12 T cell receptor beta chains below, sequenced in a study of OX40 agonist ivuxolimab in advanced cancers. Data came from immunoSEQ multiplex PCR; TCRdb stores just in-frame clones and leaves some out. The sample holds under 90,000 clones, around 83% seen once. Sequencing was performed on CD4+ or CD8+ T cells sorted from blood, taken in a trial of the OX40 agonist ivuxolimab. These receptors all come from an adult with an advanced solid tumor such as melanoma, head and neck, liver or kidney cancer.

V gene TRBV6-1 combines with J gene TRBJ1-2; the match to TRBD1 covers 9 bases. Germline V lookup: CDR1 MNHNS, CDR2 SASEGT. This CDR3 has 14 amino acids. The V segment lost 7 bases and the J segment 3 bases; nucleotides outside the gene matches: 6. CDR3 protein: CASNRRQGDYGYTF. In DNA, the CDR3 is TGTGCCAGCAACAGAAGACAGGGGGACTATGGCTACACCTTC.

The chain links TRBV18 to TRBJ2-1; D gene ambiguous. Germline CDR1 is KGHSH and CDR2 is LQKENI. The CDR3 runs to 19 residues. V was cut by 0 bases and J by 0 bases, with 18 bases left in between. CDR3 DNA: TGTGCCAGCTCACCACCGTTGGTGTCTGAAATCCTCTCCTACAATGAGCAGTTCTTC. Amino acids: CASSPPLVSEILSYNEQFF.

This clone was picked up a small number of times. This rearrangement joins TRBV11-2 to TRBJ2-4; 8 bases fit TRBD1. Germline CDR1 SGHAT, CDR2 FQNNGV. This CDR3 has 18 amino acids. V lost 1 base to trimming and J lost 1 base; unmatched junction nucleotides: 9. The CDR3 loop is CASSLGAGGDRAKNIQYF. Written as DNA, the CDR3 is TGTGCCAGCAGCTTAGGGGCAGGGGGCGATCGGGCCAAAAACATTCAGTACTTC. Filled out from reference TRBV11-2 and TRBJ2-4, the complete variable domain reads EAGVAQSPRYKIIEKRQSVAFWCNPISGHATLYWYQQILGQGPKLLIQFQNNGVVDDSQLPKDRFSAERLKGVDSTLKIQPAKLEDSAVYLCASSLGAGGDRAKNIQYFGAGTRLSVL.

The chain combines TRBV5-1 with TRBJ2-5; 8 bases fit TRBD1. Losses at the gene ends were 4 bases for V and 3 bases for J; bases not matched to a gene: 8. Per germline, CDR1 SGHRS and CDR2 YFSETQ. This CDR3 region has 15 residues. The CDR3 DNA is TGCGCCAGCAGCACCTTGACAGGGGCTGAAGAGACCCAGTACTTC. Its protein is CASSTLTGAEETQYF.

The chain joins TRBV5-1 to TRBJ2-1; TRBD2 might be the D (6 bases). The CDR3 loop spans 15 amino acids. The V end lost 0 bases, the J end lost 7 bases, and 14 bases lay between the germline ends. Looked up from germline, CDR1 is SGHRS and CDR2 is YFSETQ. In DNA form, the CDR3 reads TGCGCCAGCAGCTTGGTGGTCGGGAGTGGGAATGAGCAGTTCTTC. Its protein product is CASSLVVGSGNEQFF.

The chain carries TRBV5-1 and TRBJ1-1; 7 bases align to TRBD1. V gave up 6 bases and J gave up 3 bases; unmatched junction bases: 5. CDR1 and CDR2 from the germline V gene are SGHRS and YFSETQ. The CDR3 contains 13 residues. The CDR3 sequence: CASMRQGDTEAFF. The CDR3 bases are TGCGCCAGCATGAGGCAGGGGGACACTGAAGCTTTCTTT.

The rearrangement joins TRBV5-6 to TRBJ2-7; no clear D. The germline V and J ends were trimmed by 2 bases and 2 bases, with 11 bases remaining between them. This CDR3 has 14 amino acids. Germline-derived CDR1 and CDR2 are SGHDT and YYEEEE. The CDR3 coding sequence is TGTGCCAGCAGCTTCGGCGGCACCACCTACGAGCAGTACGTC. Translation gives CASSFGGTTYEQYV.

This clone was picked up one time. This chain uses TRBV2 with TRBJ1-5; 11 bases map to TRBD1. The germline CDR1 and CDR2 sequences are SNHLY and FYNNEI. V was clipped by 6 bases and J by 3 bases; unmatched bases: 4. This CDR3 comprises 15 residues. CDR3 sequence: CASRGTGGYNQPQHF. The CDR3 region has the DNA TGTGCCAGCAGGGGGACAGGGGGTTACAATCAGCCCCAGCATTTT. Combining the CDR3 with reference TRBV2 and TRBJ1-5 gives the whole variable domain EPEVTQTPSHQVTQMGQEVILRCVPISNHLYFYWYRQILGQKVEFLVSFYNNEISEKSEIFDDQFSVERPDGSNFTLKIRSTKLEDSAMYFCASRGTGGYNQPQHFGDGTRLSIL.

This rearrangement joins TRBV4-2 to TRBJ1-2, with TRBD1 matching 7 bases. V shed 4 bases, J shed 2 bases, and the junction held 4 bases outside the gene matches. CDR3 size: 14 residues. From germline, CDR1 is LGHNA and CDR2 YNFKEQ. CDR3 loop: CASSLSTGNYGYTF. The CDR3, as DNA: TGTGCCAGCAGCCTATCGACAGGGAACTATGGCTACACCTTC.

The chain links TRBV7-3 to TRBJ2-4, with 7 bases identical to TRBD1. Germline V gives CDR1 SGHTA, CDR2 FQGTGA. V lost 5 bases and J lost 0; bases outside the gene matches: 7. CDR3 length: 16 residues. CDR3 nucleotide sequence: TGTGCCAGCAGCCCTACAGGGGTCCTAGCCAAAAACATTCAGTACTTC. This encodes CASSPTGVLAKNIQYF.

The V gene is TRBV2, the J gene TRBJ1-5; D is possibly TRBD1 (5 bases). Germline assignment: CDR1 SNHLY and CDR2 FYNNEI. The CDR3 spans 14 residues. V was clipped by 7 bases and J by 5 bases, with 15 bases between them. The CDR3 here is CASNKQGYDQPQHF. In nucleotides, the CDR3 is TGTGCCAGCAACAAGCAGGGATATGATCAGCCCCAGCATTTT.

This rearrangement joins TRBV7-3 to TRBJ2-5; no reliable D call. V was shortened by 5 bases and J by 1 base, with 11 bases between the two germline ends. The CDR3 contains 14 residues. Germline V gives CDR1 SGHTA, CDR2 FQGTGA. This chain's CDR3 is CASSRSAAQETQYF. The CDR3 DNA is TGTGCCAGCAGCCGATCGGCGGCCCAAGAGACCCAGTACTTC.